The source of this T cell receptor (beta chain) is a study of blood T cell repertoires in COVID-19. At the level of the study: COVID-19 samples, acute and convalescent, were from the United States, Italy and Spain. From T cells, B-cell-depleted T cells, or PBMCs came the material, which was cDNA or gDNA.

In the original processing: From reference gene primer amplification, estimates of nucleated cell counts were derived. Sequencing was performed with immunoSEQ multiplex PCR; in TCRdb, only in-frame clones are kept and a portion is missing. The V and J calls and clone size are taken from that table; D and trimming were inferred from the DNA. The sample records about 210,000 clones, about 84% being singletons. This clone has just a few counts. CDR1 and CDR2 (germline): SGDLS, YYNGEE. This CDR3 is built from 14 residues. The junction had 4 bases not matched to a gene; V was cut back by 3 bases and J by 4 bases.

The V call is TRBV9, the J call TRBJ1-1; 9 positions match TRBD1. The receptor was derived from a human donor in a cohort sampled during active COVID-19. The material sequenced was peripheral blood. The CDR3 coding sequence is TGTGCCAGCAGCGCCGGACAGGGGTTCACTGAAGCTTTCTTT. This sequence encodes CASSAGQGFTEAFF.